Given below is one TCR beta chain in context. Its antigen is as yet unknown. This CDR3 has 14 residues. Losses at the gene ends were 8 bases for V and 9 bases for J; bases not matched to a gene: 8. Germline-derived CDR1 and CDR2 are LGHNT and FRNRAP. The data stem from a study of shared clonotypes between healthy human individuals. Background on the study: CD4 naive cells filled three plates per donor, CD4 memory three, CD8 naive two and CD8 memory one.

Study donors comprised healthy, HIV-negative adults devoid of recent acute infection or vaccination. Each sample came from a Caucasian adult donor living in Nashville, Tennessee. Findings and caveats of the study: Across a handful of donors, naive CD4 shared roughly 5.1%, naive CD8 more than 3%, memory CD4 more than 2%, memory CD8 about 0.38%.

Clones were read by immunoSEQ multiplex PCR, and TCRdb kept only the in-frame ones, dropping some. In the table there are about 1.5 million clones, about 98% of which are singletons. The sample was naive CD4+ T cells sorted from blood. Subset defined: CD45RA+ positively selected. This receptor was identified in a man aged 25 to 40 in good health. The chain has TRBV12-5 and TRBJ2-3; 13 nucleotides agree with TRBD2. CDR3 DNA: TGTGCTAGTACCCCGGGACTAGCGGGATTAACGCAGTATTTT. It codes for CASTPGLAGLTQYF.